This is a list of T cell receptor beta chains from one sample in a study of blood T cells in healthy people across ages. TCRdb reprocessed the 5' RACE reads via MiXCR and lists one record per CDR3 protein. The data show 710,000 or so distinct CDR3 sequences, about 34% seen once. Sequenced input: blood. Receptor source: a woman of 80 years or more in good health. Each CDR3 is given with its conserved first and last residue. A D gene is named only where the DNA matches it firmly. The listing skips clone size in some rows; elsewhere it reads once, few, many or a size class.

NA	TRBV6-5	TRBJ2-7	many	TGTGCCAGCAAGTTCAGGGCGGAAAACGAGCAGTACTTC	CASKFRAENEQYF
NA	TRBV5-1	TRBJ2-1	many	TGCGCCAGCAGCTTGGTTACAGGGTCCAACAATGAGCAGTTCTTC	CASSLVTGSNNEQFF
NA	TRBV29-1	TRBJ2-2	NA	TGCAGCGTTGAAGAGCCTCCCGGGGAGCTGTTTTTT	CSVEEPPGELFF
NA	TRBV6-6	TRBJ2-5	many	TGTGCCAGCAGTTTCAGGGGTGTGGAGACCCAGTACTTC	CASSFRGVETQYF
TRBD1	TRBV28	TRBJ1-1	few	TGTGCCAGCAGCCGCCGTAGCACAGGGGGGAACACTGAAGCTTTCTTT	CASSRRSTGGNTEAFF
NA	TRBV5-6	TRBJ1-1	many	TGTGCCAGCAGCTCAGACTATGGGGACACTGAAGCTTTCTTT	CASSSDYGDTEAFF
NA	TRBV7-3	TRBJ1-2	NA	TGTGCCAGCAGCTTAAGCCCCGGGTATGGCTACACCTTC	CASSLSPGYGYTF
TRBD2	TRBV4-2	TRBJ2-7	few	TGTGCCAGCAGCCAAGAAAGCGGGGGGCCCACCTACGAGCAGTACTTC	CASSQESGGPTYEQYF
NA	TRBV5-4	TRBJ2-4	many	TGTGCCAGCAGCCCGGGACTTTTAAACATTCAGTACTTC	CASSPGLLNIQYF
NA	TRBV6-6	TRBJ1-6	NA	TGTGCCACCGTGCTGCCAAGCGACAATTCACCCCTCCACTTT	CATVLPSDNSPLHF
NA	TRBV27	TRBJ2-7	many	TGTGCCAGCAGTGCCCTACGGGGGGCGCAGTACTTC	CASSALRGAQYF
NA	TRBV7-2	TRBJ2-1	once	TGTGCCAGCAGGCCCGGGGGAAAACAGAATGAGCAGTTCTTC	CASRPGGKQNEQFF
TRBD1	TRBV20-1	TRBJ2-2	NA	TGCAGTGCCTTTACAGGGGGCGCGTCTACCGGGGAGCTGTTTTTT	CSAFTGGASTGELFF
NA	TRBV6-6	TRBJ1-4	NA	TGTGCCAGCAGTTACAGCAGAGGTGGAAAACGGTTTTTT	CASSYSRGGKRFF
NA	TRBV5-1	TRBJ1-2	NA	TGCGCCAGCAGCTTGCTTTTGCAGCCAGAGCTATATGGCTACACCTTC	CASSLLLQPELYGYTF
TRBD2	TRBV29-1	TRBJ2-1	NA	TGCAGCGTTGCCCCCCGTACGATAGCTAGCGGGAGGGCGTATGAGCAGTTCTTC	CSVAPRTIASGRAYEQFF
NA	TRBV5-6	TRBJ2-1	few	TGTGCCAGCAGCGGTTCGACAGAAACTCTGAACTATAACTACAATGAGCAGTTCTTC	CASSGSTETLNYNYNEQFF
NA	TRBV6-5	TRBJ1-2	many	TGTGCCAGCAGTCCGGACTTCTCCGCGGGGGGCTACACCTTC	CASSPDFSAGGYTF
TRBD1	TRBV7-2	TRBJ1-5	many	TGTGCCAGCAGCTCAGGACAGGGAAGGAGTCAGCCCCAGCATTTT	CASSSGQGRSQPQHF